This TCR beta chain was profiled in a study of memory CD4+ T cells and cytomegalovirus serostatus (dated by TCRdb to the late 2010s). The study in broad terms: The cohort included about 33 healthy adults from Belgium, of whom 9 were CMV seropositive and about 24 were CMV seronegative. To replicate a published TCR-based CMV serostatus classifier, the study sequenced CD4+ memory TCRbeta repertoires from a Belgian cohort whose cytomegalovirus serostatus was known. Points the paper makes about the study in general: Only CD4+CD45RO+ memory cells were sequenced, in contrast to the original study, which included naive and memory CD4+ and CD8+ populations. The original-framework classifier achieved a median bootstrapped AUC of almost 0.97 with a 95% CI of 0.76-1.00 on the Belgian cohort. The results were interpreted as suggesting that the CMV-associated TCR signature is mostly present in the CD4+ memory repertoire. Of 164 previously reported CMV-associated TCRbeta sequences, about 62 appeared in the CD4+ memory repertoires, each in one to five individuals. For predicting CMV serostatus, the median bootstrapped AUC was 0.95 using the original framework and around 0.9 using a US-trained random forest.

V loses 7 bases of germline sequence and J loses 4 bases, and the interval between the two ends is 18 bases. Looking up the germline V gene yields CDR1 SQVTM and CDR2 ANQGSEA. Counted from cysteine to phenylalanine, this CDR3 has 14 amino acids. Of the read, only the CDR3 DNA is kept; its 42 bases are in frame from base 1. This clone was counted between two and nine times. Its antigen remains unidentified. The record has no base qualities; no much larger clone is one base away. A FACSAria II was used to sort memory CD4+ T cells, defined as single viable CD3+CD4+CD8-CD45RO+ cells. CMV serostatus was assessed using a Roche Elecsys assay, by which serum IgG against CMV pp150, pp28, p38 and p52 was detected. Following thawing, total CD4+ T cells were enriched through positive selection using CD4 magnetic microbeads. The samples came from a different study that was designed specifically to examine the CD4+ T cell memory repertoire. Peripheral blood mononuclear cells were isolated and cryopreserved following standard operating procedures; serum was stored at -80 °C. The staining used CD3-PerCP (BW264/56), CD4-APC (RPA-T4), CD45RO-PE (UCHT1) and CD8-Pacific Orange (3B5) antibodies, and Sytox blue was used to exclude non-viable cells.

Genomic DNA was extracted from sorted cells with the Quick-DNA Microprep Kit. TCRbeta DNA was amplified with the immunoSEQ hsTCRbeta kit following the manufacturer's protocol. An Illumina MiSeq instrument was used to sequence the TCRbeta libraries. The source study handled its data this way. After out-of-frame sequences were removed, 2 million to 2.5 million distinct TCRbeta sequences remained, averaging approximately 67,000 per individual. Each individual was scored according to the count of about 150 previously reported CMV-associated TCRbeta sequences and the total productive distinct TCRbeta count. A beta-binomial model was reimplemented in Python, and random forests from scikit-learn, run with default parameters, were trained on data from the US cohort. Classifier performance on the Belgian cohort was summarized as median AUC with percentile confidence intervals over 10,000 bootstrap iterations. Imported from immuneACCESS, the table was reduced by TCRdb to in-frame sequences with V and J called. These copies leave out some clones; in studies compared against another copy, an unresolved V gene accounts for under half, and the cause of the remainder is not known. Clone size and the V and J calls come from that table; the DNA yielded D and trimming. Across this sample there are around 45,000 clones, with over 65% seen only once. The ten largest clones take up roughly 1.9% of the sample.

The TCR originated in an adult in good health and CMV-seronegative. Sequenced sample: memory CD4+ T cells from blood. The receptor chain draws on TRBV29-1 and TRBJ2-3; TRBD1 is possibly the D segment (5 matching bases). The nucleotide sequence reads TGCAGCGCCGGCACGGCAGGGTATGCAGATACGCAGTATTTT. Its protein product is CSAGTAGYADTQYF.